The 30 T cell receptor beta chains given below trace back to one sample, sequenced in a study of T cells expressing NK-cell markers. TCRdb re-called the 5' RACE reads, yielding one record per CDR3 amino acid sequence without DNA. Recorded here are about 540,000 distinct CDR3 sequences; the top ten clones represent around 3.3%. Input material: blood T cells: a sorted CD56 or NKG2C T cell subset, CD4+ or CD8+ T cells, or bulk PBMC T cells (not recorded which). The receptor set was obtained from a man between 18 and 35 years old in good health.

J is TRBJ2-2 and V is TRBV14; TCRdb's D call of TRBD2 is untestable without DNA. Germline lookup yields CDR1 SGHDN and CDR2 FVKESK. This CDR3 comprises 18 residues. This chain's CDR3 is CASSLGGLAGVATGELFF. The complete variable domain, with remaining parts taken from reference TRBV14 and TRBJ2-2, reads EAGVTQFPSHSVIEKGQTVTLRCDPISGHDNLYWYRRVMGKEIKFLLHFVKESKQDESGMPNNRFLAERTGGTYSTLKVQPAELEDSGVYFCASSLGGLAGVATGELFFGEGSRLTVL.

CDR3 loop: CASTSGDFYGYTF. This chain joins TRBV12-3 or TRBV12-4 and TRBJ1-2; TCRdb designates TRBD1, a call that cannot be tested without DNA. This CDR3 is built from 13 residues.

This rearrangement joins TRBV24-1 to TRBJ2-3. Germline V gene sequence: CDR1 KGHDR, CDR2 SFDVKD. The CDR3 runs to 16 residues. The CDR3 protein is CATSDFQSPSTDTQYF.

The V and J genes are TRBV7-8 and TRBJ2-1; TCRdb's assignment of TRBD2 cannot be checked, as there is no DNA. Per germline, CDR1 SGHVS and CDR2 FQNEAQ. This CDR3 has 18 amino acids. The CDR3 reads CASSFGQSTSGRGYEQFF.

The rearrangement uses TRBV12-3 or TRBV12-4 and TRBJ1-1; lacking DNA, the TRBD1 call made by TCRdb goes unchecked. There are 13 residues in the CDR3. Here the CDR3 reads CASSPQGRTEAFF.

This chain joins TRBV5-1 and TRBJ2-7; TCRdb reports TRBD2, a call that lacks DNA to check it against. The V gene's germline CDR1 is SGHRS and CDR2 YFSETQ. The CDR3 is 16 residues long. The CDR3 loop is CASSLGLAGFQGEQYF.

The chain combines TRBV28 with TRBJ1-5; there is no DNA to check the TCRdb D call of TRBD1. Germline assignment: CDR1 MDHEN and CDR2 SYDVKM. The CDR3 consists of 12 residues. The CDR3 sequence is CATIGTDQPQHF.

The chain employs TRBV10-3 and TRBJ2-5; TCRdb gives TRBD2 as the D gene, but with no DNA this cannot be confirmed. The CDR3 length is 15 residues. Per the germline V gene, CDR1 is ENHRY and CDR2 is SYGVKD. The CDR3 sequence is CAISAGARGEETQYF.

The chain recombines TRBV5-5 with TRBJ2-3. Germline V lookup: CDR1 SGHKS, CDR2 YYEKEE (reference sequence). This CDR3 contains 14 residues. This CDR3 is CASRVLASTDTQYF.

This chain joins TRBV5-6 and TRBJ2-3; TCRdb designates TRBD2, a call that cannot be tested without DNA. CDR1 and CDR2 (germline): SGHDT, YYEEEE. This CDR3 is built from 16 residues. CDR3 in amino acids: CASSLGASGIEDTQYF. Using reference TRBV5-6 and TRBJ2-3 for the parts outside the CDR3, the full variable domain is DAGVTQSPTHLIKTRGQQVTLRCSPKSGHDTVSWYQQALGQGPQFIFQYYEEEERQRGNFPDRFSGHQFPNYSSELNVNALLLGDSALYLCASSLGASGIEDTQYFGPGTRLTVL.

The CDR3: CASTPLGLGLAGGANTGELFF. The rearrangement links TRBV28 to TRBJ2-2; TCRdb outputs TRBD2, but without DNA this stays unchecked. This CDR3 has 21 amino acids. Germline CDR1 MDHEN, CDR2 SYDVKM.

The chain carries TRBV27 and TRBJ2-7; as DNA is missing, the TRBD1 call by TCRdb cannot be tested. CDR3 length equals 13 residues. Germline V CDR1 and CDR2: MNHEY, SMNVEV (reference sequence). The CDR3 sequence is CASSWSGANEQYF.

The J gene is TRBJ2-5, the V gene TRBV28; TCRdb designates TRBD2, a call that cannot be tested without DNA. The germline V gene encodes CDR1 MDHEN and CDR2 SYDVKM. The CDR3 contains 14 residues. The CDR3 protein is CASSPGPNAETQYF.

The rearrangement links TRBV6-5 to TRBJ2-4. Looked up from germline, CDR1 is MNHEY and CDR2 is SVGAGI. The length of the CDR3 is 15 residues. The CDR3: CASSYTPMSGNIQYF.

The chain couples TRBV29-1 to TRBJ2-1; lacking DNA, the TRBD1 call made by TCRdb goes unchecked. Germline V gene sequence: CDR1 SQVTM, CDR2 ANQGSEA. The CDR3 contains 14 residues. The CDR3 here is CSTIQGATYNEQFF.

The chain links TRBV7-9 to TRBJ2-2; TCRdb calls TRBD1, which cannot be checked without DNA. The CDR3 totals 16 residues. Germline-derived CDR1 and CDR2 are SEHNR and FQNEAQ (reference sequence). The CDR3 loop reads CASSSPRGPNTGELFF.

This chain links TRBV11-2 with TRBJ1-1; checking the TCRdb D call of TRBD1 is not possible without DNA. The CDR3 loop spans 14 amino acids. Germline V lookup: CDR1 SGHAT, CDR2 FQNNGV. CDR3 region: CASRPGQANTEAFF.

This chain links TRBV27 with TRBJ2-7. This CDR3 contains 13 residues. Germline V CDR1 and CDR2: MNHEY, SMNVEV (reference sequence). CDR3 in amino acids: CASSQRESYEQYF.

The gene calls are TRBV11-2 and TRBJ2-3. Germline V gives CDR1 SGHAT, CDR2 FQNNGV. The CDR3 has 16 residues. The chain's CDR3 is CASSSRLLASTDTQYF.

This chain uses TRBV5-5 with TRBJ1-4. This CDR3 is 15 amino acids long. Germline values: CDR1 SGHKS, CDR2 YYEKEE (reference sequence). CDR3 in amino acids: CASRREGITNEKLFF.

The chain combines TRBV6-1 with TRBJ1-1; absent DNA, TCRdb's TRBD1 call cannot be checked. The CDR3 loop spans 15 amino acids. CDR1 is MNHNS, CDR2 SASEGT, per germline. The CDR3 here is CASRGQGLLNTEAFF.

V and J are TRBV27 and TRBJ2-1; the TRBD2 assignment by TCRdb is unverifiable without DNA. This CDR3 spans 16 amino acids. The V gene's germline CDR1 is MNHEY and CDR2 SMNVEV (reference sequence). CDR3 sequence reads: CASSFQRRAGHNEQFF.

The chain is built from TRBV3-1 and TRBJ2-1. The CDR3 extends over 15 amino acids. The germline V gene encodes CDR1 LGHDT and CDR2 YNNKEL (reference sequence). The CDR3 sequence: CASSYSGSPHNEQFF.

The CDR3 here is CATSMNTEAFF. The chain recombines TRBV28 with TRBJ1-1. Germline loops: CDR1 MDHEN, CDR2 SYDVKM. This CDR3 spans 11 amino acids.

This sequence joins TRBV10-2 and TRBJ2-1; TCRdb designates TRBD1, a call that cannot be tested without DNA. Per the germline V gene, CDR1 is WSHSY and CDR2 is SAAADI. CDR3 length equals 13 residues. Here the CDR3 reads CASSGGSVSEQFF.

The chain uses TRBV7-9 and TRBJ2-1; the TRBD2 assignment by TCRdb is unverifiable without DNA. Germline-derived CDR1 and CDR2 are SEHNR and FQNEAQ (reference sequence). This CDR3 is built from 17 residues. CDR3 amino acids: CASKFPGAIHSYNEQFF.

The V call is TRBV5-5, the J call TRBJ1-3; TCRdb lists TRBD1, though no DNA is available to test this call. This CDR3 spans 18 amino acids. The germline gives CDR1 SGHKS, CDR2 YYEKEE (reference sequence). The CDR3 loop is CASSSRVLSTDSGNTIYF.

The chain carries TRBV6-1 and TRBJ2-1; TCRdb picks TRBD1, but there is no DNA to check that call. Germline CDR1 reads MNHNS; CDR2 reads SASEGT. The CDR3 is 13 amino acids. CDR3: CASSPTGQTSAFF.

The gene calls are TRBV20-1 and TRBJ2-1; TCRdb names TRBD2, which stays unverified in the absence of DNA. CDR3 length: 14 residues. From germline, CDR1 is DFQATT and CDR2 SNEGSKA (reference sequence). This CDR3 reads CSARTSGASGEQFF.

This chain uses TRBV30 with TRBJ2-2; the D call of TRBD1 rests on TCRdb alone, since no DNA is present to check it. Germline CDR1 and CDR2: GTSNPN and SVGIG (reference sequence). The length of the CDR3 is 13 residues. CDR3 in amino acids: CAWSPGVSGELFF.